This T cell receptor (beta chain) was recovered during a study of identical twins. Germline CDR1 is SEHNR and CDR2 is FQNEAQ (reference sequence). CDR3 length: 12 residues. V was cut by 4 bases and J by 8 bases, with 9 bases left in between. At least ten counts were recorded for this clonotype. TCRdb itself ran the 5' RACE reads through MiXCR, one entry per CDR3 protein. The sample shows more than 350,000 distinct CDR3 sequences, approximately 8.8% of them seen only once. Sequencing was performed on naive T cells sorted from blood. This receptor was obtained from a woman aged 45 to 65 in good health. The chain carries TRBV7-9 and TRBJ2-1; D is unclear. The CDR3 loop reads CASSSFPHEQFF. Written as DNA, the CDR3 is TGTGCCAGCAGCTCCTTCCCCCATGAGCAGTTCTTC.